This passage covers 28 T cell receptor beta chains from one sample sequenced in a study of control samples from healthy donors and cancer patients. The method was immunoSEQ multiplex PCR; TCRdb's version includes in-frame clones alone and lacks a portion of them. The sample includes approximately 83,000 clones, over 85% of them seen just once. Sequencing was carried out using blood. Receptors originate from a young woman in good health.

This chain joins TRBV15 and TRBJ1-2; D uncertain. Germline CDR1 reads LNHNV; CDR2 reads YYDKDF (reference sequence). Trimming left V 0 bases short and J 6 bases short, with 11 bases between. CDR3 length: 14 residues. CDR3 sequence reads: CATSRDLGRDGYTF. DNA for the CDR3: TGTGCCACCAGCAGAGATCTTGGAAGGGATGGCTACACCTTC.

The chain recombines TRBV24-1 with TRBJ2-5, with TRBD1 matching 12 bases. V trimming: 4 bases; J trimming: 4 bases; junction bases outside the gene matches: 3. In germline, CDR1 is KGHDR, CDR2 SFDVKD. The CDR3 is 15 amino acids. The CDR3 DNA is TGTGCCACCAGTGACGGGACAGGGGGCCTAGAGACCCAGTACTTC. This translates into CATSDGTGGLETQYF.

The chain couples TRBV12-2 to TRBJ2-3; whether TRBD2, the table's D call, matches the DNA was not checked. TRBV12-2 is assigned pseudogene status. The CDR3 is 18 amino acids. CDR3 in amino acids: CASRLHPLAGFSADTQYF. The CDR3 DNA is TGTGCAAGTCGCCTCCACCCCCTAGCGGGATTTTCTGCAGATACGCAGTATTTT.

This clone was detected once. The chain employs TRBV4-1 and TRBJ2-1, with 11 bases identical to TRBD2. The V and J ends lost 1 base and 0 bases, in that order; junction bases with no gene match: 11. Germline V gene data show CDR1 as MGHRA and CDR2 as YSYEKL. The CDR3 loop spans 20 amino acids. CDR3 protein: CASSQVPGLADFSSYNEQFF. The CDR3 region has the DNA TGCGCCAGCAGCCAAGTCCCGGGACTAGCGGATTTTAGCTCCTACAATGAGCAGTTCTTC.

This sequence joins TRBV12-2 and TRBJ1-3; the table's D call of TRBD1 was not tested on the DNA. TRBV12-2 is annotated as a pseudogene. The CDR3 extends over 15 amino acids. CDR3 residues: CASRLDQGRGNTIYF. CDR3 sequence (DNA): TGTGCAAGTCGCTTAGACCAGGGGCGTGGAAACACCATATATTTT.

DNA of the CDR3: TGTGCCAGCAGCGTAGTGGGTAGCGGGCACACCGGGGAGCTGTTTTTT. It codes for CASSVVGSGHTGELFF. This chain joins TRBV9 and TRBJ2-2; 7 bases fit TRBD2. The CDR3 extends over 16 amino acids. V dropped 0 bases and J dropped 3; count of bases not matched to a gene: 5. Germline loops: CDR1 SGDLS, CDR2 YYNGEE. Supplemented by reference TRBV9 and TRBJ2-2, the full variable domain reads DSGVTQTPKHLITATGQRVTLRCSPRSGDLSVYWYQQSLDQGLQFLIQYYNGEERAKGNILERFSAQQFPDLHSELNLSSLELGDSALYFCASSVVGSGHTGELFFGEGSRLTVL.

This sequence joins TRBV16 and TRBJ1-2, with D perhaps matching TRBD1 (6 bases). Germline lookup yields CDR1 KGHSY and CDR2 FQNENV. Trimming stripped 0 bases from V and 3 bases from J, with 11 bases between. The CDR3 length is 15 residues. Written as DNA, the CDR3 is TGTGCCAGCAGCCAATCGATAGGGGGGGACTATGGCTACACCTTC. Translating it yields CASSQSIGGDYGYTF.

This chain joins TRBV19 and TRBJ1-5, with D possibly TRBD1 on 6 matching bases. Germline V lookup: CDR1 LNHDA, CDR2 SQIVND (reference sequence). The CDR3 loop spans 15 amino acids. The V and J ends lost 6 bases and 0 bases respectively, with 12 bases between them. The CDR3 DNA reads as TGTGCCAGTAGCCCCACAGGGCTTAGCAATCAGCCCCAGCATTTT. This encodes CASSPTGLSNQPQHF. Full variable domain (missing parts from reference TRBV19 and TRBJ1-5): DGGITQSPKYLFRKEGQNVTLSCEQNLNHDAMYWYRQDPGQGLRLIYYSQIVNDFQKGDIAEGYSVSREKKESFPLTVTSAQKNPTAFYLCASSPTGLSNQPQHFGDGTRLSIL.

The CDR3 loop reads CASSPPTGRVNGELFF. The CDR3 nucleotides are TGTGCCAGCAGCCCCCCGACAGGGAGGGTTAACGGGGAGCTGTTTTTT. The J gene is TRBJ2-2, the V gene TRBV27; either TRBD1 or TRBD2 may supply D (7 bases each). The CDR3 is made up of 16 amino acids. CDR1 MNHEY and CDR2 SMNVEV come from the germline V gene (reference sequence). Trimming removed 6 bases from V and 7 bases from J, with 21 bases in between.

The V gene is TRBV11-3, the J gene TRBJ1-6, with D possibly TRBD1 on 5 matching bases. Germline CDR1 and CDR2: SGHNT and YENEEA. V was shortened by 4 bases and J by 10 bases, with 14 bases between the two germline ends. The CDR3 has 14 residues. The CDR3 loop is CASSWQGGNSPLHF. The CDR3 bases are TGTGCCAGCAGCTGGCAGGGTGGGAACTCACCCCTCCACTTT.

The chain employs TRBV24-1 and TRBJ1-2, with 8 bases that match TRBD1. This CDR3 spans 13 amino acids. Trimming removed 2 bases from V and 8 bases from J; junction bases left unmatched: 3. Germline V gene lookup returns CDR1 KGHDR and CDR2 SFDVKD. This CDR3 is CATSDWTGYGYTF. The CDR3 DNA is TGTGCCACCAGTGATTGGACAGGGTACGGCTACACCTTC.

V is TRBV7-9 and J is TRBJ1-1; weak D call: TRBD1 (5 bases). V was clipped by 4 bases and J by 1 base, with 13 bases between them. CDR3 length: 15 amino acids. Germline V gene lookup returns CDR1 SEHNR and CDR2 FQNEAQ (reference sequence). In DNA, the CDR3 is TGTGCCAGCAGCTCCTCGACAGCAACGAACACTGAAGCTTTCTTT. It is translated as CASSSSTATNTEAFF.

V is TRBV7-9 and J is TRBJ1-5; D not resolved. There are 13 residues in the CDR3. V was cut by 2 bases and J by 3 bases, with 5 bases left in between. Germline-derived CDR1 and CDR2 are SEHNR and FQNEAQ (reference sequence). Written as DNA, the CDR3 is TGTGCCAGCAGCTTAAGGGACAATCAGCCCCAGCATTTT. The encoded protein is CASSLRDNQPQHF. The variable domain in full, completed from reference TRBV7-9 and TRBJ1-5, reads DTGVSQNPRHKITKRGQNVTFRCDPISEHNRLYWYRQTLGQGPEFLTYFQNEAQLEKSRLLSDRFSAERPKGSFSTLEIQRTEQGDSAMYLCASSLRDNQPQHFGDGTRLSIL.

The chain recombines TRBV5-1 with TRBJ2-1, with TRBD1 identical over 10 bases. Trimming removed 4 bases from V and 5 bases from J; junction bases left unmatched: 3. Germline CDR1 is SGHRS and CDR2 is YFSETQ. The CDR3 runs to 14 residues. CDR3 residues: CASSGGQGNNEQFF. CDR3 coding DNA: TGCGCCAGCAGCGGGGGACAGGGGAACAATGAGCAGTTCTTC.

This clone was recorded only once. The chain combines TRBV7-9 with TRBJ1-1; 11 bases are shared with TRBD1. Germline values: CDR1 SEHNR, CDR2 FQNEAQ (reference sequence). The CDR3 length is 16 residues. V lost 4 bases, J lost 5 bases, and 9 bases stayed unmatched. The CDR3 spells CASSSPGQGGRTEAFF. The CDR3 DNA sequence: TGTGCCAGCAGCTCACCGGGACAGGGGGGTCGGACTGAAGCTTTCTTT.

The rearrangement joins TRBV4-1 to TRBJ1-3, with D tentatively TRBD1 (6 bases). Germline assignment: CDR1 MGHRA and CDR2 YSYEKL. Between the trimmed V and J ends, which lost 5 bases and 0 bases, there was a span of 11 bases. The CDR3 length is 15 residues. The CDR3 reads CASSIWTDSGNTIYF. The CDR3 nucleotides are TGCGCCAGCAGCATATGGACAGACTCTGGAAACACCATATATTTT.

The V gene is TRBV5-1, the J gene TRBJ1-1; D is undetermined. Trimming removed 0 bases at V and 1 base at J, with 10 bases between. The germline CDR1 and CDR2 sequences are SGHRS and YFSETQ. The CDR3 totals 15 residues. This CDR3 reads CASSLGEYRNTEAFF. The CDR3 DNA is TGCGCCAGCAGCTTGGGGGAATACAGGAACACTGAAGCTTTCTTT. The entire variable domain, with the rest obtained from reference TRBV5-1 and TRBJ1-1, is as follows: KAGVTQTPRYLIKTRGQQVTLSCSPISGHRSVSWYQQTPGQGLQFLFEYFSETQRNKGNFPGRFSGRQFSNSRSEMNVSTLELGDSALYLCASSLGEYRNTEAFFGQGTRLTVV.

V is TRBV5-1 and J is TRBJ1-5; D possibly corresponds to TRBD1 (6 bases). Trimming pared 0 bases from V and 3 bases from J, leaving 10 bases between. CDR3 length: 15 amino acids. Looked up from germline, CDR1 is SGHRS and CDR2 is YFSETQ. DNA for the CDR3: TGCGCCAGCAGCTTGGCCGGACAGAACAATCAGCCCCAGCATTTT. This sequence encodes CASSLAGQNNQPQHF.

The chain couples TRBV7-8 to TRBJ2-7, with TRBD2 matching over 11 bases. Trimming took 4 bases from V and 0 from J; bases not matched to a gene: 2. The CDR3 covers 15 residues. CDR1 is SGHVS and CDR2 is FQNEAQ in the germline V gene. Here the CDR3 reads CASSSLAGVSYEQYF. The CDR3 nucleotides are TGTGCCAGCAGCTCACTAGCGGGAGTCTCCTACGAGCAGTACTTC.

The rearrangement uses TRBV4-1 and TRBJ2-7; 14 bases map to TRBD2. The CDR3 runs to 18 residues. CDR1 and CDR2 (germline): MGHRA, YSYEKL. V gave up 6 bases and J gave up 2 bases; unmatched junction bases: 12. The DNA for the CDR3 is TGCGCCAGCAGTCTCCACGGGACTAGCGGGAGTAATACCTACGAGCAGTACTTC. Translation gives CASSLHGTSGSNTYEQYF.

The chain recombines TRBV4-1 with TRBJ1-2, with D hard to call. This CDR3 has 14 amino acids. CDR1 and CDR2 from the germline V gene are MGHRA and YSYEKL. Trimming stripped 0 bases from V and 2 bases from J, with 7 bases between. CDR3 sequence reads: CASSQDPTNYGYTF. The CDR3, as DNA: TGCGCCAGCAGCCAAGACCCCACAAACTATGGCTACACCTTC.

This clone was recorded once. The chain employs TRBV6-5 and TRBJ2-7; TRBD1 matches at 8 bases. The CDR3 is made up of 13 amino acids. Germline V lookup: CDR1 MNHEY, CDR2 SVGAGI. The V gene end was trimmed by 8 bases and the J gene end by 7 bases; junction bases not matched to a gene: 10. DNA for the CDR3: TGTGCCAGCCGAGGGACAGGTCGGAGTGAGCAGTACTTC. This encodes CASRGTGRSEQYF.

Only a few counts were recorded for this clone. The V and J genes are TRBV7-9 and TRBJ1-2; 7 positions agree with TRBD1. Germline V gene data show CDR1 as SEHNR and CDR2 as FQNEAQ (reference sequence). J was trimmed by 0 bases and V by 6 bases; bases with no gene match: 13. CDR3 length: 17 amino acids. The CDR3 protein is CASREGTGVHSNYGYTF. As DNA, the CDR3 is TGTGCCAGCAGGGAGGGAACAGGGGTCCACTCTAACTATGGCTACACCTTC.

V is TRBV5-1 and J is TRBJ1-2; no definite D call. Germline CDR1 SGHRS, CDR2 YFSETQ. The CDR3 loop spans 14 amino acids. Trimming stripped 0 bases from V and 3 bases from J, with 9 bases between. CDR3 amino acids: CASSLGPGDYGYTF. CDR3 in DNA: TGCGCCAGCAGCTTGGGCCCTGGGGACTATGGCTACACCTTC. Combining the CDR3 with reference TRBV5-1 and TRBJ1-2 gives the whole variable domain KAGVTQTPRYLIKTRGQQVTLSCSPISGHRSVSWYQQTPGQGLQFLFEYFSETQRNKGNFPGRFSGRQFSNSRSEMNVSTLELGDSALYLCASSLGPGDYGYTFGSGTRLTVV.

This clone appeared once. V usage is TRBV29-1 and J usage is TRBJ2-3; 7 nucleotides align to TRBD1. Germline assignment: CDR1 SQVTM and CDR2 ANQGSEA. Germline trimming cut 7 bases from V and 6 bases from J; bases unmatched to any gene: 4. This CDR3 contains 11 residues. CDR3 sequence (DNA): TGCAGCGGCACACAGGGGGATACGCAGTATTTT. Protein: CSGTQGDTQYF.

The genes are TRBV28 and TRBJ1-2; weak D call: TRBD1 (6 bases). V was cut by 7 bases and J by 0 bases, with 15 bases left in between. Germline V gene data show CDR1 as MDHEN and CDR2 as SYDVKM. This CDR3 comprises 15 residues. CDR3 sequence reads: CASIPGGASNYGYTF. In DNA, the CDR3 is TGTGCCAGCATCCCGGGGGGGGCTTCTAACTATGGCTACACCTTC.

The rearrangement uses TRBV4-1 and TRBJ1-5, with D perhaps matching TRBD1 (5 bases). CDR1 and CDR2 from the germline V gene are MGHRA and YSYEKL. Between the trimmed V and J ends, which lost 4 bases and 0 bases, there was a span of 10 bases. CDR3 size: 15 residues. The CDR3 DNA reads TGCGCCAGCAGCCCCAGGGTAAATAGCAATCAGCCCCAGCATTTT. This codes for CASSPRVNSNQPQHF.

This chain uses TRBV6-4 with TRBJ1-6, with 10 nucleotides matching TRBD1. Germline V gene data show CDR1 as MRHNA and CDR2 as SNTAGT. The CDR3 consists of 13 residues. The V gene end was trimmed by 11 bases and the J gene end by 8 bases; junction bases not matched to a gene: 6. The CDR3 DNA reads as TGTGCCGTCGGACAGGGGGGTTATTCACCCCTCCACTTT. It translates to CAVGQGGYSPLHF.